This T cell receptor (beta chain) was sequenced for a study of T-cell reconstitution after alpha-beta-depleted transplantation in children. Whole-study results and caveats: TCRbeta diversity was high at day 60 in some patients (a result of surviving recipient T cells and thymic progenitors). The main origin of T-cell counts and diversity one year after transplant was newly produced T cells. As was reported, about two months after transplant, alpha-beta T cells came from several hundred expanded graft clones.

A note on this clonotype: Its antigen remains unknown.

Unique molecular identifiers were used in preparing the TCRbeta library. MiXCR was run by TCRdb on the PCR reads, yielding one entry per CDR3 protein. The repertoire consists of over 200,000 distinct CDR3 sequences, with roughly 9.1% occurring once and the leading ten covering about a third. The clonotype comes from a male patient between 2 and 9 years old who had a stem cell transplant for acute myeloid leukemia, so the T cells may come from the graft donor. The material was PBMCs, mostly from graft donor cells, obtained 360 days after TCRalphabeta/CD19-depleted stem cell transplant.

Written as DNA, the CDR3 is TGTGCCAGCGGATTCAGAGAAGATAATTCACCCCTCCACTTT. It specifies CASGFREDNSPLHF. The chain uses TRBV4-2 and TRBJ1-6; D unresolved. V lost 8 bases, J lost 5 bases, and 13 bases lay in between. The CDR3 is made up of 14 amino acids. Per the germline V gene, CDR1 is LGHNA and CDR2 is YNFKEQ.